This T cell receptor (beta chain) was found in a study of T cell changes during pregnancy in multiple sclerosis (dated by TCRdb to about 2019). Looking at the study overall: The study looked at changes in the T cell repertoire across pregnancy in women with multiple sclerosis.

Libraries were built with the immunoSEQ multiplex PCR assay. The clones in this table, taken by TCRdb from immuneACCESS, are in-frame only. Not every clone is retained; where verified, under half of the shortfall comes from an unresolved V gene, and the cause of the rest is unknown. The sample table records about 70,000 clones; approximately 94% of these occur just once. The leading ten clones occupy 0.58% of the sample. On this clone itself: Which antigen it targets is not known. No base qualities exist here, and no much larger clone lies one base off it.

Unmatched junction bases come to 4, with V trimmed by 3 bases and J by 5 bases. The CDR3 covers 15 residues, taking in both the cysteine and the phenylalanine. This entry keeps only the CDR3 DNA: 45 bases, framed from base 1. The CDR1 and CDR2 encoded by the germline V gene are SGDLS and YYNGEE. The specimen comprised peripheral blood, sampled in the third trimester of pregnancy. The clonotype comes from a female donor with multiple sclerosis, enrolled in a pregnancy study. The V and J genes are TRBV9 and TRBJ1-6; 8 junctional bases match TRBD1. For the CDR3, the sequence is CASSEQQGDNSPLHF. The DNA reads as follows: TGTGCCAGCAGCGAACAACAGGGGGATAATTCACCCCTCCACTTT.